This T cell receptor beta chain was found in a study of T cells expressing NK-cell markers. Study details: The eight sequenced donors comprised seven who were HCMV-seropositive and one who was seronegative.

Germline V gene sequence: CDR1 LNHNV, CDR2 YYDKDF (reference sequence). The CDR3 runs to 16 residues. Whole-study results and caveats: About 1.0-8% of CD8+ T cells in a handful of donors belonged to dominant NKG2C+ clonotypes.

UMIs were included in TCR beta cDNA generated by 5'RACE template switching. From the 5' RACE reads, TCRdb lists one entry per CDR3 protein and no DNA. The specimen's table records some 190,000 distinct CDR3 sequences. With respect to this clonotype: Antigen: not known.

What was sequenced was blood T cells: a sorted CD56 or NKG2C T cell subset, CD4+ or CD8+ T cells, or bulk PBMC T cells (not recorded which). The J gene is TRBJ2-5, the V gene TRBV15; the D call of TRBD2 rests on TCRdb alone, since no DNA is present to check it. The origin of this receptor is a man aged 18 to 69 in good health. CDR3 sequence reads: CATSSGLAGRWETQYF.